Below, 2 T cell receptor beta chains from the same sample are listed, as sequenced in a study of blood T cell repertoires in COVID-19. The repertoire was sequenced with immunoSEQ multiplex PCR; TCRdb's copy has only in-frame clones and lacks some. The sample lists some 89,000 clones, roughly 72% occurring once. Specimen: peripheral blood. The source of these receptors is a man aged 65 to 79 with acute or convalescent COVID-19.

V gene TRBV11-3 combines with J gene TRBJ2-3; D is perhaps TRBD2 (7 bases). The V end lost 1 base, the J end lost 2 bases, and 13 bases lay between the germline ends. This CDR3 has 16 amino acids. CDR1 is SGHNT and CDR2 is YENEEA in the germline V gene. This CDR3 reads CASSLVEGGDTDTQYF. Written as DNA, the CDR3 is TGTGCCAGCAGCTTAGTGGAGGGGGGGGACACAGATACGCAGTATTTT.

The chain has TRBV5-1 and TRBJ2-1, with D possibly matching TRBD2 (5 bases). There are 12 residues in the CDR3. Germline assignment: CDR1 SGHRS and CDR2 YFSETQ. Trimming pared 0 bases from V and 9 bases from J, leaving 7 bases between. In DNA form, the CDR3 reads TGCGCCAGCAGCTTGGGGGGAGTTGAGCAGTTCTTC. It encodes CASSLGGVEQFF.